This T cell receptor (beta chain) was sequenced for a study of T cells expressing NK-cell markers. As for the study in general: Sorted T-cell subsets CD3+CD56+NKG2C+, CD3+CD56+NKG2C- and CD3+CD56-NKG2C+ were TCR beta-sequenced.

Study-level findings and limits: Leadership of the CD3+CD56-NKG2C+ fraction also belonged to these clonotypes in several donors. Of the CD8+ T cell pool in more than 5 donors, roughly 1.0-8% was accounted for by dominant NKG2C+ clonotypes.

The authors made TCR beta cDNA libraries by 5'RACE template switching. This switching added a universal primer site and UMIs. TCRdb reprocessed the 5' RACE reads and reports one entry per CDR3 protein, with no DNA. The repertoire shows a few hundred thousand distinct CDR3 sequences; the top ten hold almost 1.5%. Turning to this clonotype: Its target is not known.

The CDR3 extends over 13 amino acids. Germline V gives CDR1 DFQATT, CDR2 SNEGSKA (reference sequence). Material: blood T cells: a sorted CD56 or NKG2C T cell subset, CD4+ or CD8+ T cells, or bulk PBMC T cells (not recorded which). The chain recombines TRBV20-1 with TRBJ2-1. The clonotype was recovered from a woman aged 45 to 65 in good health. Here the CDR3 reads CSARDVGWNEQFF.